This T cell receptor (beta chain) was identified in a study of T cell repertoires in cytomegalovirus infection. At the level of the study: It can be stated that public TCR beta signatures indicated CMV infection as well as a matching HLA type. Study-wide points: Cumulative frequency (of public TCR beta family members) identified carriers of CMV plus the relevant HLA.

This clonotype showed up just a few times. Its specificity is unknown. This CDR3 contains 14 residues. The germline V gene has CDR1 DFQATT and CDR2 SNEGSKA (reference sequence). V was trimmed by 6 bases and J by 1 base, leaving 14 bases between them. One entry per CDR3 protein, called by TCRdb with MiXCR from the reads. The table lists 900,000 to 950,000 distinct CDR3 sequences, less than 40% of them singletons, with 11% to 15% in the top ten. The sequenced sample was cultured CD8+ T cells from PBMCs, obtained from culture after CMV antigen stimulation. This TCR was sampled from a human donor in good health (CMV status not recorded). Some clones in this sample may be carry-over from other donors' samples. The chain has TRBV20-1 and TRBJ2-3; D possibly corresponds to TRBD2 (6 bases). The CDR3: CSAPTRFGTDTQYF. CDR3 nucleotides: TGCAGTGCCCCGACTAGATTCGGCACAGATACGCAGTATTTT.